These 9 T cell receptor beta chains share one sample of origin, sequenced in a study of OX40 agonist ivuxolimab in advanced cancers. Profiled with immunoSEQ multiplex PCR; TCRdb holds only in-frame clones, not every one. Of about 36,000 clones in the sample, just under 80% were seen once. The sample was CD4+ or CD8+ T cells sorted from blood, taken in a trial of the OX40 agonist ivuxolimab. Receptor source: an adult with an advanced solid tumor such as melanoma, head and neck, liver or kidney cancer.

This chain connects TRBV18 to TRBJ2-1; 8 bases match TRBD2. The CDR3 is 14 residues long. The germline V gene has CDR1 KGHSH and CDR2 LQKENI. Unmatched junction bases numbered 8, after V lost 3 bases and J lost 10 bases. The CDR3 region is CASSPSGGDREQFF. CDR3 bases: TGTGCCAGCTCACCGAGCGGGGGCGATCGGGAGCAGTTCTTC. Full variable domain (remainder filled in from reference TRBV18 and TRBJ2-1): NAGVMQNPRHLVRRRGQEARLRCSPMKGHSHVYWYRQLPEEGLKFMVYLQKENIIDESGMPKERFSAEFPKEGPSILRIQQVVRGDSAAYFCASSPSGGDREQFFGPGTRLTVL.

Here the CDR3 DNA reads TGTGCCTTGCTTACCGGGACAGGGTTTTCCTACGAGCAGTACTTC. It translates to CALLTGTGFSYEQYF. The chain recombines TRBV30 with TRBJ2-7; 9 bases line up with TRBD1. V gave up 7 bases and J gave up 1 base; unmatched junction bases: 11. The germline V gene has CDR1 GTSNPN and CDR2 SVGIG (reference sequence). The CDR3 has 15 residues.

The chain couples TRBV2 to TRBJ1-3; 11 bases are shared with TRBD1. The trim removed 6 bases at V and 3 bases at J, leaving 7 bases unmatched. The CDR3 spans 16 residues. Looked up from germline, CDR1 is SNHLY and CDR2 is FYNNEI. As DNA, the CDR3 is TGTGCCAGCAGGAATGGACAGGGGGCCGGTGGAAACACCATATATTTT. Residues: CASRNGQGAGGNTIYF.

The rearrangement uses TRBV10-3 and TRBJ2-7, with D unclear. The CDR3 covers 12 residues. Germline CDR1 reads ENHRY; CDR2 reads SYGVKD. V was clipped by 2 bases and J by 2 bases, with 4 bases between them. CDR3 region: CAISEGPYEQYF. CDR3 coding DNA: TGTGCCATCAGTGAGGGACCCTACGAGCAGTACTTC.

This chain joins TRBV2 and TRBJ1-1; 7 nucleotides match TRBD1. CDR3 length equals 13 residues. V lost 7 bases and J lost 5; bases outside the gene matches: 7. Germline V CDR1 and CDR2: SNHLY, FYNNEI. The DNA of the CDR3 is TGTGCCAGCAAGGGGGCGCCGAGGACTGAAGCTTTCTTT. It yields the protein CASKGAPRTEAFF.

V and J are TRBV7-9 and TRBJ1-4; TRBD1 agrees at 9 bases. Looked up from germline, CDR1 is SEHNR and CDR2 is FQNEAQ (reference sequence). The CDR3 runs 15 residues. V shed 4 bases, J shed 8 bases, and the junction held 8 bases outside the gene matches. CDR3 nucleotide sequence: TGTGCCAGCAGCTCCGGGACAGGGTTCACAGAAAAACTGTTTTTT. It specifies CASSSGTGFTEKLFF.

This chain links TRBV9 with TRBJ1-1; TRBD1 agrees at 8 bases. CDR1 is SGDLS, CDR2 YYNGEE, per germline. The length of the CDR3 is 15 residues. J was trimmed by 4 bases and V by 4 bases; bases with no gene match: 9. In DNA, the CDR3 is TGTGCCAGCAGCCCGCCCCGGACAGGGCTCACTGAAGCTTTCTTT. This encodes CASSPPRTGLTEAFF.

J is TRBJ2-7 and V is TRBV5-1, with no clear D. The germline gives CDR1 SGHRS, CDR2 YFSETQ. The V and J ends lost 4 bases and 0 bases respectively, with 11 bases between them. The CDR3 length is 14 residues. As DNA, the CDR3 is TGCGCCAGCAGCCCCGAAGAAGGCTCCTACGAGCAGTACTTC. Translation gives CASSPEEGSYEQYF. The full variable domain, its missing parts supplied by reference TRBV5-1 and TRBJ2-7, is KAGVTQTPRYLIKTRGQQVTLSCSPISGHRSVSWYQQTPGQGLQFLFEYFSETQRNKGNFPGRFSGRQFSNSRSEMNVSTLELGDSALYLCASSPEEGSYEQYFGPGTRLTVT.

The chain uses TRBV11-3 and TRBJ2-1; D possibly corresponds to TRBD2 (5 bases). The V end was cut by 3 bases, the J end by 6 bases, with 18 bases between. CDR1 and CDR2 (germline): SGHNT, YENEEA. This CDR3 contains 16 residues. CDR3 region: CASSFDTASSGNEQFF. CDR3 nucleotides: TGTGCCAGCAGCTTCGATACGGCCTCCAGCGGCAATGAGCAGTTCTTC.